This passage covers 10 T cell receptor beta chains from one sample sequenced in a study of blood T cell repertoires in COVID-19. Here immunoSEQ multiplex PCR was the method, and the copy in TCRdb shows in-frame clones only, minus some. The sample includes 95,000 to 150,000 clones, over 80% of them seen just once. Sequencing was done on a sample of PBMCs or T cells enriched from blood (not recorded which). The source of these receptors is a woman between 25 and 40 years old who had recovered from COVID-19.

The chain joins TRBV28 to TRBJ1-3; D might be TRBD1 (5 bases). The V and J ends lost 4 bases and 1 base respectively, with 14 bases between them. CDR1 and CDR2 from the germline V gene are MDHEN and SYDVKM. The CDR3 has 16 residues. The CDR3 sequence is CASSSLRVGSGNTIYF. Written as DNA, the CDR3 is TGTGCCAGCAGTTCCCTCAGGGTAGGATCTGGAAACACCATATATTTT.

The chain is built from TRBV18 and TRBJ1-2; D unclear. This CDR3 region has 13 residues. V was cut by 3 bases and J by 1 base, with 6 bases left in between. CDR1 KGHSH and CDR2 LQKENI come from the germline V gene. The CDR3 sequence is CASSPSNNYGYTF. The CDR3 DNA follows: TGTGCCAGCTCACCTTCAAATAACTATGGCTACACCTTC.

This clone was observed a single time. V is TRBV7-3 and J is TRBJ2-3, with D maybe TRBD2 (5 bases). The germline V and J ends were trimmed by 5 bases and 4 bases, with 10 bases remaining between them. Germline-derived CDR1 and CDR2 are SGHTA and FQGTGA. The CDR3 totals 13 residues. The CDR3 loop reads CASSAQLADTQYF. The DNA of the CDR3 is TGTGCCAGCAGCGCACAACTAGCAGATACGCAGTATTTT.

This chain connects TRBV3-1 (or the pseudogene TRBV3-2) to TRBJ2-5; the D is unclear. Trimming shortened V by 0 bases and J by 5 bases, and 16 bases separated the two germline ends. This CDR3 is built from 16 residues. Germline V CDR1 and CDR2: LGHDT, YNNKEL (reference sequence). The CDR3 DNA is TGTGCCAGCAGCCAAGATTCGCACTATACATCCGAGACCCAGTACTTC. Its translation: CASSQDSHYTSETQYF.

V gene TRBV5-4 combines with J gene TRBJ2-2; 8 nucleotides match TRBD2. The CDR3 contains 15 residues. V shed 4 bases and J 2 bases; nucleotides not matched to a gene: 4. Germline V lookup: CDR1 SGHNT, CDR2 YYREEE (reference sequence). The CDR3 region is CASSGGTRNTGELFF. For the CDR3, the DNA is TGTGCCAGCAGCGGAGGGACTAGAAACACCGGGGAGCTGTTTTTT.

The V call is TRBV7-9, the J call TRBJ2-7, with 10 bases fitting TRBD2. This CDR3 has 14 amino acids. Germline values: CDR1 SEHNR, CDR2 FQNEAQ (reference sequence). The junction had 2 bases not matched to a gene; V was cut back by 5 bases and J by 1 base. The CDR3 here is CASSMTSGSYEQYF. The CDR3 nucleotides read TGTGCCAGCAGCATGACTAGCGGGTCCTACGAGCAGTACTTC.

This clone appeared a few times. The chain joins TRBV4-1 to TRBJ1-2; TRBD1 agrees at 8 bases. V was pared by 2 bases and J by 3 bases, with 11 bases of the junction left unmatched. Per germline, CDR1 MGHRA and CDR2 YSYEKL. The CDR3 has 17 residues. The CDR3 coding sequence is TGCGCCAGCAGCCAATCTTCAGGCCAGGGGGCATACTATGGCTACACCTTC. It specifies CASSQSSGQGAYYGYTF.

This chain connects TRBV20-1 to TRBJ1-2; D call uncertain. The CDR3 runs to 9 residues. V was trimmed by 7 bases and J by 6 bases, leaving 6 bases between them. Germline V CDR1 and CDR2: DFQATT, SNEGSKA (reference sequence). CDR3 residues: CSVLHGYTF. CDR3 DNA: TGCAGTGTCCTCCATGGCTACACCTTC.

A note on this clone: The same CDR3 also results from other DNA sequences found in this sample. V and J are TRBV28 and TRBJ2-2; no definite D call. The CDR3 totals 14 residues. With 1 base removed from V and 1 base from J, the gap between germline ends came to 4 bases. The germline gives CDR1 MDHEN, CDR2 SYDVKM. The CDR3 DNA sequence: TGTGCCAGCAGTTTATCCGGGAACACCGGGGAGCTGTTTTTT. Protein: CASSLSGNTGELFF.

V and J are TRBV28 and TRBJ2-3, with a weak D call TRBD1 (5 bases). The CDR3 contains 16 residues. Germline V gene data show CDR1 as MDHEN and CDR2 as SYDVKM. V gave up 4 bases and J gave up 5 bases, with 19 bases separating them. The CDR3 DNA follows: TGTGCCAGCAGTTCCCTCCAGGGCCGGAAACGAGATACGCAGTATTTT. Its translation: CASSSLQGRKRDTQYF.